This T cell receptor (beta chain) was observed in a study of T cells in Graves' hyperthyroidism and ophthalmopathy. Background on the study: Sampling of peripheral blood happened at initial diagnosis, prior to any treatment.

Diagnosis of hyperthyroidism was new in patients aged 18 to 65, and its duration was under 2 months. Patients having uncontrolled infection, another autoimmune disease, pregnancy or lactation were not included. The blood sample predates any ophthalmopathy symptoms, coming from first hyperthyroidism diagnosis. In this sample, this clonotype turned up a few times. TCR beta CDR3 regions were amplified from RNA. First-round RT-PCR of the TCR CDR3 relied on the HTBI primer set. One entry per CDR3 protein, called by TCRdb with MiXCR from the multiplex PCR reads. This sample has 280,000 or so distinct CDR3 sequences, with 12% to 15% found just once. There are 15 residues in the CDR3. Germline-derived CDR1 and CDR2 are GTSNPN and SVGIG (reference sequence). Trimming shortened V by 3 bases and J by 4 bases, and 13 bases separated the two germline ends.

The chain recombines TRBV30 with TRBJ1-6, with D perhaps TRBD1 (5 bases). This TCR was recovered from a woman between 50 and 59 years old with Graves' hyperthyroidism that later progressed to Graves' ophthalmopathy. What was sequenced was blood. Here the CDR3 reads CAWSLGTAYNSPLHF. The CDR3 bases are TGTGCCTGGAGCCTCGGGACGGCTTATAATTCACCCCTCCACTTT.